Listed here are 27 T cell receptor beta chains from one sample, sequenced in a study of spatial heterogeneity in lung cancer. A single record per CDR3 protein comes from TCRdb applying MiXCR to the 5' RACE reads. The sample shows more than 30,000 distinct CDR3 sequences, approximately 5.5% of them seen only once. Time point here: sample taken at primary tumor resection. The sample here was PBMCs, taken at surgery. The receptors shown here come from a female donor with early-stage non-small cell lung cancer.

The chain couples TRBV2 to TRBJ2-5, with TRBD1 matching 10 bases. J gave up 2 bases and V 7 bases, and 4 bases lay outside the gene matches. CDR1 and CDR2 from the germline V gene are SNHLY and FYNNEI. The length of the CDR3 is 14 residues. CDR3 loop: CASTGQGRQETQYF. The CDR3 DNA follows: TGTGCCAGCACGGGACAGGGGCGGCAAGAGACCCAGTACTTC.

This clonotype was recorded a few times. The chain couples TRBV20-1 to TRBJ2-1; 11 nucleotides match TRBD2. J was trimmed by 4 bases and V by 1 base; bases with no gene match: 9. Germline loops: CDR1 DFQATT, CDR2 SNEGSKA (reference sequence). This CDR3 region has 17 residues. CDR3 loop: CSARVSTSGARYNEQFF. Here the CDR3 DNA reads TGCAGTGCTAGAGTTTCGACTAGCGGGGCCCGGTACAATGAGCAGTTCTTC.

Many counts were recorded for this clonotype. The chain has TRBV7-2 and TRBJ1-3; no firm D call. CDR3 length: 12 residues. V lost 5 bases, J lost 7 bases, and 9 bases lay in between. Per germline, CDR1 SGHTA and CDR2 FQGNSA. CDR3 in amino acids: CASSQLGNTIYF. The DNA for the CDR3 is TGTGCCAGCAGCCAGCTGGGGAACACCATATATTTT.

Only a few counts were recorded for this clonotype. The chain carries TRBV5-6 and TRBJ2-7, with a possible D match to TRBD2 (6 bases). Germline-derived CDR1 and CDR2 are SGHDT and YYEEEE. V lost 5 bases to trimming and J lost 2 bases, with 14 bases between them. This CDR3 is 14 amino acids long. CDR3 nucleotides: TGTGCCAGCAGACGGCGGGGTGAGGCCTACGAGCAGTACTTC. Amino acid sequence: CASRRRGEAYEQYF.

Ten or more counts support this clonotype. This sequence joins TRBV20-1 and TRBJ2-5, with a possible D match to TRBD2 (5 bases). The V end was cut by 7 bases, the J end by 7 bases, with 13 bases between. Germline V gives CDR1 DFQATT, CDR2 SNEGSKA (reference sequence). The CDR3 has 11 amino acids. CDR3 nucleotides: TGCAGTGGGGTACATGGAGGGACCCAGTACTTC. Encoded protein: CSGVHGGTQYF.

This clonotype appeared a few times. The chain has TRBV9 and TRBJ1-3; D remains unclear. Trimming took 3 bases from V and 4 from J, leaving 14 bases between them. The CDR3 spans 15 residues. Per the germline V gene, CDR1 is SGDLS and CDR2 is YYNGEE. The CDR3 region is CASSASVTQGNTIYF. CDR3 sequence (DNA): TGTGCCAGCAGCGCAAGCGTAACCCAGGGAAACACCATATATTTT. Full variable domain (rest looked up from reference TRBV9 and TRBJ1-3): DSGVTQTPKHLITATGQRVTLRCSPRSGDLSVYWYQQSLDQGLQFLIQYYNGEERAKGNILERFSAQQFPDLHSELNLSSLELGDSALYFCASSASVTQGNTIYFGEGSWLTVV.

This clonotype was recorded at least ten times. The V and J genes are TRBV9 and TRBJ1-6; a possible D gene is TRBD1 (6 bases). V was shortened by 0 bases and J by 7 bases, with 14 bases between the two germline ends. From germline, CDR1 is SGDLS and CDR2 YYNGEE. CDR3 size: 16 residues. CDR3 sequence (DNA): TGTGCCAGCAGCGTAGCCCCGGGGGGCAGCAATTCACCCCTCCACTTT. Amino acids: CASSVAPGGSNSPLHF.

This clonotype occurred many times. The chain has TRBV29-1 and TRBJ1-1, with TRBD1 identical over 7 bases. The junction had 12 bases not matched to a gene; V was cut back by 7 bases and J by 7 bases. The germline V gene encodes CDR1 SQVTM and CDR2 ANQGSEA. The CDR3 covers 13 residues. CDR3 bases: TGCAGCGCCCGAAAGATAGGGGGCAATGAAGCTTTCTTT. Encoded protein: CSARKIGGNEAFF.

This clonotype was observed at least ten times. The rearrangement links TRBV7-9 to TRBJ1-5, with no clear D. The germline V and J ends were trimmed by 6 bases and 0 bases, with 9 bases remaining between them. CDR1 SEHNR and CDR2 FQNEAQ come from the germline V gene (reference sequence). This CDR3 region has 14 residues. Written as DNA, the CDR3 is TGTGCCAGCAGTAGTCAGCATAGCAATCAGCCCCAGCATTTT. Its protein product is CASSSQHSNQPQHF.

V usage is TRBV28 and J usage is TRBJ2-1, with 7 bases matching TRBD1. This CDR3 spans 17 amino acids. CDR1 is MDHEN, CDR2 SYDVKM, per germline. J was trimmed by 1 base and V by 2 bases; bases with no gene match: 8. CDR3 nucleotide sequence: TGTGCCAGCAGTTTAGTACAGGGGATAAGATCCTACAATGAGCAGTTCTTC. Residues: CASSLVQGIRSYNEQFF.

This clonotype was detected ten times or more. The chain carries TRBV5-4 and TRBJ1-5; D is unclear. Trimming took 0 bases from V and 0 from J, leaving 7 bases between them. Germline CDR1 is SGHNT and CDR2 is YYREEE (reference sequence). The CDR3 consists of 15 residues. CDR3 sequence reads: CASSLGPNSNQPQHF. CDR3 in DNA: TGTGCCAGCAGCTTGGGGCCCAATAGCAATCAGCCCCAGCATTTT.

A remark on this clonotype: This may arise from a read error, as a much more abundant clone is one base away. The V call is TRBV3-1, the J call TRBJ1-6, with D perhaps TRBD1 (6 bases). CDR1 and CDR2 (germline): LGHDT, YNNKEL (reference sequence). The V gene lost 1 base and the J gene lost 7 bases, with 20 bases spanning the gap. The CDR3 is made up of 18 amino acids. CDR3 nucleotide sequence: TGTGCCAGCAGCCAAGGGTCCCATAATCAGGGGTCGAATTCACCCCTCCACTTT. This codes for CASSQGSHNQGSNSPLHF.

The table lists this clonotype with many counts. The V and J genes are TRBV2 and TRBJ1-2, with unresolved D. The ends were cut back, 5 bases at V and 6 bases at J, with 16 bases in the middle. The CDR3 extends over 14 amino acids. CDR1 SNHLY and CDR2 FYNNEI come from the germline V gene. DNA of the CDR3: TGTGCCAGCAGTTTCCACCCCTCAGCGAATGGCTACACCTTC. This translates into CASSFHPSANGYTF.

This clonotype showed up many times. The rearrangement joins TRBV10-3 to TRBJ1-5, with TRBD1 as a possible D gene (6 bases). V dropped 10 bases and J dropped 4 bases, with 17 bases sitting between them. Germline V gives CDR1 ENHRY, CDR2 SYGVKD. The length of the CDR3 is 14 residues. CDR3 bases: TGTGCCACCTCTAAAGGGGGGGAGAATCAGCCCCAGCATTTT. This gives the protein CATSKGGENQPQHF.

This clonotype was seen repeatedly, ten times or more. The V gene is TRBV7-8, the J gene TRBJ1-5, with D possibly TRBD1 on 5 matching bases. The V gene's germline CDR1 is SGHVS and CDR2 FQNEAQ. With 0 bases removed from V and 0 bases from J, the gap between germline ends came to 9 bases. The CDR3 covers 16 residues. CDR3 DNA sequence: TGTGCCAGCAGCTTAGCCAGGGTTAATAGCAATCAGCCCCAGCATTTT. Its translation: CASSLARVNSNQPQHF.

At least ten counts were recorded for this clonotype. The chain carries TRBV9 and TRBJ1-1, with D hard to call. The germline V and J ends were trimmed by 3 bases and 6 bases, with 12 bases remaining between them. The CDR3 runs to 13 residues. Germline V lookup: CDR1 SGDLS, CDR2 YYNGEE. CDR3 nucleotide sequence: TGTGCCAGCAGCGCGACGGACGGATCTGAAGCTTTCTTT. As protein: CASSATDGSEAFF.

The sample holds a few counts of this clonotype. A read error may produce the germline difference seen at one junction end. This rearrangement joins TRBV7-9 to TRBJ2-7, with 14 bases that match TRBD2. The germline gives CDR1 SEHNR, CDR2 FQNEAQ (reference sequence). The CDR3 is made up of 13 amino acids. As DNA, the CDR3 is TGTGTCAGCAGCGAGGGACTAGCGGGGGCCCAGTACTTC. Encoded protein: CVSSEGLAGAQYF.

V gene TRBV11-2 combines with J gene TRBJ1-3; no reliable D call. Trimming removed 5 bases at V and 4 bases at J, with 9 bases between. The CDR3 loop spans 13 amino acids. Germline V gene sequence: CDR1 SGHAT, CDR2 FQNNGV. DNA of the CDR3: TGTGCCAGCAGCCGGAACCCGGGAAACACCATATATTTT. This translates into CASSRNPGNTIYF.

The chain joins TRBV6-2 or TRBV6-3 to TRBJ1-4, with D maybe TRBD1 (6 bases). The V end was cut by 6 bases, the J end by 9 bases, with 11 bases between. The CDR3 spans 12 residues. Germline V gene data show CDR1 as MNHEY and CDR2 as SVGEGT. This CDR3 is CASSTGMQKLFF. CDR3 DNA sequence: TGTGCCAGCAGCACAGGGATGCAAAAACTGTTTTTT.

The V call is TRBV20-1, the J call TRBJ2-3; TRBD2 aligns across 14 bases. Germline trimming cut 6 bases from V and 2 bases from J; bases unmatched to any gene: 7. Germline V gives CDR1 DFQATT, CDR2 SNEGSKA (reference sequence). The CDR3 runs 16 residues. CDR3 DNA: TGCAGTGCCACGGGACTAGCGGGGGAGTTCACAGATACGCAGTATTTT. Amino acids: CSATGLAGEFTDTQYF.

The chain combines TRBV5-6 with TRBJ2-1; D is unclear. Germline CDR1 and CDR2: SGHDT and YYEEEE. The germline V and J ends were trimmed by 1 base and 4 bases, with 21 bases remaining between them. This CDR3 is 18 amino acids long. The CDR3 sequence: CASSLLETDHPAYNEQFF. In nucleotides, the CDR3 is TGTGCCAGCAGCTTGTTAGAAACGGATCACCCAGCTTACAATGAGCAGTTCTTC.

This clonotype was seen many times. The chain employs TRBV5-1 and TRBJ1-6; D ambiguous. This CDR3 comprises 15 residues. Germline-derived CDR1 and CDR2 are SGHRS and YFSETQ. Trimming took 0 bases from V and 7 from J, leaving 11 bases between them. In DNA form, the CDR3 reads TGCGCCAGCAGCTTGGCCGGCAGTAGGAATTCACCCCTCCACTTT. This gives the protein CASSLAGSRNSPLHF.

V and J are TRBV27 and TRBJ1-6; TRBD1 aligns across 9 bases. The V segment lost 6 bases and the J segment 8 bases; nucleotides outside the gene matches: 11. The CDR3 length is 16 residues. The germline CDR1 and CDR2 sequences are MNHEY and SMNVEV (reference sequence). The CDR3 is CASSYKPGQGHSPLHF. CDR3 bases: TGTGCCAGCAGCTACAAGCCGGGACAGGGCCATTCACCCCTCCACTTT.

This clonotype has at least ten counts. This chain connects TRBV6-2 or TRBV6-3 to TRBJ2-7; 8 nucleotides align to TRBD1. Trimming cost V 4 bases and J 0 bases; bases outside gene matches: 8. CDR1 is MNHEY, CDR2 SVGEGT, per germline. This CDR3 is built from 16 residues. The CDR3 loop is CASSFSGTGSSYEQYF. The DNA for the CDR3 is TGTGCCAGCAGTTTCTCCGGGACAGGCAGCTCCTACGAGCAGTACTTC.

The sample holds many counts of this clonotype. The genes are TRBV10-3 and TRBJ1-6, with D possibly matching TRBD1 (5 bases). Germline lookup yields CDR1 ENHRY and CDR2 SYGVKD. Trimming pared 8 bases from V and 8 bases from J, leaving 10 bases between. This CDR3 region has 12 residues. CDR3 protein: CAISTGDSPLHF. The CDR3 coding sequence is TGTGCCATCTCTACGGGGGATTCACCCCTCCACTTT.

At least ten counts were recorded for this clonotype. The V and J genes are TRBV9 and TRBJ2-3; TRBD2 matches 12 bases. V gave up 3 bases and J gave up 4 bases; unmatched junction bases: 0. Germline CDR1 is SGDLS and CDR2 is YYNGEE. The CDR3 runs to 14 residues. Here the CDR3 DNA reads TGTGCCAGCAGCGGACTAGCGGGGGCAGATACGCAGTATTTT. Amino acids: CASSGLAGADTQYF.

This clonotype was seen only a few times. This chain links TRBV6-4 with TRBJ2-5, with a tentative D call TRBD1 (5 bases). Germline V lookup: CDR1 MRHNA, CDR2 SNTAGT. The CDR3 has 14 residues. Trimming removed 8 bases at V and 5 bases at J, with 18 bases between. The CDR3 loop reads CASLPQGRRETQYF. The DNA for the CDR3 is TGTGCCAGCTTGCCTCAGGGCCGAAGGGAGACCCAGTACTTC.